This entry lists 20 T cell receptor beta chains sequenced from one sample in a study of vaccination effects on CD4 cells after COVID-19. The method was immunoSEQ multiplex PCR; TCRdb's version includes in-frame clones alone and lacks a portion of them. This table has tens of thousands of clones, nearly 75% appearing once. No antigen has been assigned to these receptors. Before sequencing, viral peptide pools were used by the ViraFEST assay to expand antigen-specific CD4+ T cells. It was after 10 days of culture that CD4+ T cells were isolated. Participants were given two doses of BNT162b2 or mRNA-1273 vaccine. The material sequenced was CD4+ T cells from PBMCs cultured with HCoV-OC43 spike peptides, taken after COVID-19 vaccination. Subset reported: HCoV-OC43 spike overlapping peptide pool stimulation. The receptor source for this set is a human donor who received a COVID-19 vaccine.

As DNA, the CDR3 is TGTGCCAGCAGCCAAGGGGGGTCCCTCTCTGAAAAACTGTTTTTT. Translation gives CASSQGGSLSEKLFF. The chain is built from TRBV3-1 (or the pseudogene TRBV3-2) and TRBJ1-4, with a weak D call TRBD1 (5 bases). Germline CDR1 reads LGHDT; CDR2 reads YNNKEL (reference sequence). V was shortened by 1 base and J by 7 bases, with 13 bases between the two germline ends. The CDR3 runs 15 residues.

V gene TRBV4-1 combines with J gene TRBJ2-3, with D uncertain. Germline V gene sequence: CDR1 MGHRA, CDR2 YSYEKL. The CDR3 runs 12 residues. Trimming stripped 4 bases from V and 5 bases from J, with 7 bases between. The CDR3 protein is CASSRDIDTQYF. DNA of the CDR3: TGCGCCAGCAGCCGCGATATAGATACGCAGTATTTT.

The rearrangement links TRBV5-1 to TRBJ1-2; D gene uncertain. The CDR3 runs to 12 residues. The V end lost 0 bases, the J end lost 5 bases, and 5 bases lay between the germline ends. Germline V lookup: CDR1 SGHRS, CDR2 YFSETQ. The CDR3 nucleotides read TGCGCCAGCAGCTTGGGAGGATATGGCTACACCTTC. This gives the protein CASSLGGYGYTF.

The CDR3 region has the DNA TGTGCCACCAGCAGGACCGGGACAGGGGGCACCGGGGAGCTGTTTTTT. It specifies CATSRTGTGGTGELFF. This rearrangement joins TRBV15 to TRBJ2-2, with 11 bases fitting TRBD1. This CDR3 is built from 16 residues. Trimming took 3 bases from V and 4 from J; bases not matched to a gene: 4. The germline V gene has CDR1 LNHNV and CDR2 YYDKDF (reference sequence).

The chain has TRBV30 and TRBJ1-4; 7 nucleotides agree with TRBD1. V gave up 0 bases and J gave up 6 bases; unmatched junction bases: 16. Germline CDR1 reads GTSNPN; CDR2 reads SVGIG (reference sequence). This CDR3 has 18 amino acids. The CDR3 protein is CAWSVLGDSEELDEKLFF. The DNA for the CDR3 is TGTGCCTGGAGTGTTCTGGGGGACAGCGAGGAGTTGGATGAAAAACTGTTTTTT.

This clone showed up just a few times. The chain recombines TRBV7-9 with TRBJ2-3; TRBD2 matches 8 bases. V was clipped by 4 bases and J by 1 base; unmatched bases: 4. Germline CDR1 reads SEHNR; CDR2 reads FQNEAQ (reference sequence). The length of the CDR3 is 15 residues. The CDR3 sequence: CASSSLAGRTDTQYF. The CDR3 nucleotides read TGTGCCAGCAGCTCATTAGCGGGACGCACAGATACGCAGTATTTT.

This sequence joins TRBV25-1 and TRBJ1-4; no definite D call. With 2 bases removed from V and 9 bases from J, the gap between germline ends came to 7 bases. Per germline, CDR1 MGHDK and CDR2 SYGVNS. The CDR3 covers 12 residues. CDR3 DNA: TGTGCCAGCAGTGAAGCGATGAAAAAACTGTTTTTT. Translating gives CASSEAMKKLFF.

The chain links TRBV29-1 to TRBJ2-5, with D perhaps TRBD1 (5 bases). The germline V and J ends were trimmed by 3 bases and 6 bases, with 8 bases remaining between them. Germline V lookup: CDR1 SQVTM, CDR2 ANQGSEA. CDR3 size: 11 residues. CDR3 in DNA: TGCAGCGTTGATCAGGGTCAGACCCAGTACTTC. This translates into CSVDQGQTQYF. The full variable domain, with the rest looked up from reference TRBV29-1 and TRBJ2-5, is SAVISQKPSRDICQRGTSLTIQCQVDSQVTMMFWYRQQPGQSLTLIATANQGSEATYESGFVIDKFPISRPNLTFSTLTVSNMSPEDSSIYLCSVDQGQTQYFGPGTRLLVL.

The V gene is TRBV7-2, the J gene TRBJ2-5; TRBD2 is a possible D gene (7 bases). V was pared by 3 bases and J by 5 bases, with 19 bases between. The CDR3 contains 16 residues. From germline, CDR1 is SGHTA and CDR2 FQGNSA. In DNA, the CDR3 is TGTGCCAGCAGCTTCAATTGGGGGGGGGCTTCGGAGACCCAGTACTTC. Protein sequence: CASSFNWGGASETQYF.

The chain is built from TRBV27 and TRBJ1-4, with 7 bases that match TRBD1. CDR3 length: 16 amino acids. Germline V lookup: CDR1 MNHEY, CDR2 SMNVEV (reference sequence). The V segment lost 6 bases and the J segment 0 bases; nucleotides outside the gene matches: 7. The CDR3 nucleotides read TGTGCCAGCAGGGGCTACAGGGGTGCAACTAATGAAAAACTGTTTTTT. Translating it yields CASRGYRGATNEKLFF. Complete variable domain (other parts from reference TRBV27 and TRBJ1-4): EAQVTQNPRYLITVTGKKLTVTCSQNMNHEYMSWYRQDPGLGLRQIYYSMNVEVTDKGDVPEGYKVSRKEKRNFPLILESPSPNQTSLYFCASRGYRGATNEKLFFGSGTQLSVL.

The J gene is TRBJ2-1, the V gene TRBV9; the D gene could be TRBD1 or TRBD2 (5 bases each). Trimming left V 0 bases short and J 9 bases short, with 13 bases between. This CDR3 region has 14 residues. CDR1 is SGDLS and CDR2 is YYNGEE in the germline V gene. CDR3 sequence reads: CASSVALGLAEQFF. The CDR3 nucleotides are TGTGCCAGCAGCGTAGCTCTGGGGCTAGCTGAGCAGTTCTTC.

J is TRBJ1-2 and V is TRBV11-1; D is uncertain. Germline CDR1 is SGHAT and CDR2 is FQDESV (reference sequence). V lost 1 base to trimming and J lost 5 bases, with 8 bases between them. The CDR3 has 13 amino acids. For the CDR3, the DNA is TGTGCCAGCAGCTTAGGTGGAACGTATGGCTACACCTTC. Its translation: CASSLGGTYGYTF.

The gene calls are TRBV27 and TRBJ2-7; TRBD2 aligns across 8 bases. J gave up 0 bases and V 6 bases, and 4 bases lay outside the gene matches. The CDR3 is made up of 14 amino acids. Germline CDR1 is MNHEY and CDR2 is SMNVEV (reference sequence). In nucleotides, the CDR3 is TGTGCCAGCAGCCATAGCGGGGACTCCTACGAGCAGTACTTC. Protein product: CASSHSGDSYEQYF.

CDR3 nucleotide sequence: TGTGCCAGCAATGGAGGGGTAGGTCAGCCCCAGCATTTT. Translating it yields CASNGGVGQPQHF. This chain links TRBV2 with TRBJ1-5; a weak D match, TRBD1 (5 bases). Germline V gene data show CDR1 as SNHLY and CDR2 as FYNNEI. Trimming shortened V by 7 bases and J by 6 bases, and 13 bases separated the two germline ends. The CDR3 totals 13 residues.

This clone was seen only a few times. The CDR3 spells CASSSGTENTEAFF. The CDR3, as DNA: TGTGCCAGCAGTTCCGGGACAGAGAACACTGAAGCTTTCTTT. The chain is built from TRBV6-6 and TRBJ1-1, with 7 bases aligning to TRBD1. J lost 1 base, V lost 4 bases, and 3 bases had no gene match. Germline V gene sequence: CDR1 MNHNY, CDR2 SVGAGI (reference sequence). The CDR3 totals 14 residues.

DNA for the CDR3: TGTGCCAGCAGTTTAAATCCTAGCGGGAGTGCCAATGAGCAGTTCTTC. It yields the protein CASSLNPSGSANEQFF. The chain recombines TRBV27 with TRBJ2-1, with TRBD2 matching 10 bases. The CDR3 totals 16 residues. Germline assignment: CDR1 MNHEY and CDR2 SMNVEV (reference sequence). Trimming at V came to 2 bases and at J to 6 bases, leaving 7 bases not matched to a gene.

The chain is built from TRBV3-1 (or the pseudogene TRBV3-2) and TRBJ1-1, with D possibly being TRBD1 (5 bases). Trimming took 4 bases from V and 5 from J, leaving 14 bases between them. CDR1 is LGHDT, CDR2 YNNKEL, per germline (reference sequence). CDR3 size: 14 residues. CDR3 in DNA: TGTGCCAGCAGCCGGGGGGAATTTCGAACTGAAGCTTTCTTT. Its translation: CASSRGEFRTEAFF.

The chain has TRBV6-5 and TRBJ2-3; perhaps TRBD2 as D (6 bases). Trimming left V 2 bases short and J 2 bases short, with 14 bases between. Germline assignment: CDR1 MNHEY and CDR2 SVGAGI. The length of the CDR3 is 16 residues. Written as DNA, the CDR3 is TGTGCCAGCAGTTACAATTTCGGCGGGGCCACAGATACGCAGTATTTT. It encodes CASSYNFGGATDTQYF.

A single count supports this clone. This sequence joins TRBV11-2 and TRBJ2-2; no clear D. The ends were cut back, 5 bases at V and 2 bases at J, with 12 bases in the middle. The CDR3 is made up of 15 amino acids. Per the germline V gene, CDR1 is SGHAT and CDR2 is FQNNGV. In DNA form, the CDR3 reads TGTGCCAGCAGCACCATAACTTCAAACACCGGGGAGCTGTTTTTT. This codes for CASSTITSNTGELFF.

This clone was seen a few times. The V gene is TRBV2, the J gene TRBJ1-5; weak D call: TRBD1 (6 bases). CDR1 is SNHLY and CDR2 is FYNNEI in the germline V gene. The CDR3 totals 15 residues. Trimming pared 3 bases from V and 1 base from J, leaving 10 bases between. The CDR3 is CASSDVGGSNQPQHF. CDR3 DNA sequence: TGTGCCAGCAGTGACGTAGGGGGGAGCAATCAGCCCCAGCATTTT. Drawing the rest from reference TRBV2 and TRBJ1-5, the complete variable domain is EPEVTQTPSHQVTQMGQEVILRCVPISNHLYFYWYRQILGQKVEFLVSFYNNEISEKSEIFDDQFSVERPDGSNFTLKIRSTKLEDSAMYFCASSDVGGSNQPQHFGDGTRLSIL.